One T cell receptor (beta chain) is described in this entry. This record comes from a study of blood T cell repertoires in COVID-19. In germline, CDR1 is LNHDA, CDR2 SQIVND (reference sequence). Trimming left V 8 bases short and J 7 bases short, with 14 bases between. The CDR3 consists of 12 residues. Here immunoSEQ multiplex PCR was the method, and the copy in TCRdb shows in-frame clones only, minus some. The table includes roughly 230,000 clones, 70% to 90% detected once. This receptor was identified in a man in his forties or fifties with acute or convalescent COVID-19. The chain uses TRBV19 and TRBJ1-2; no definite D call. Material: peripheral blood. The CDR3: CASSRSVAGYTF. CDR3 DNA: TGTGCCAGTTCCCGGTCGGTAGCTGGCTACACCTTC.